A selection of T cell receptor beta chains follows, all from one sample in a study of human T cells and chemical hapten exposure. TCRdb called the RACE reads again in MiXCR, with one record for every CDR3 protein. The top ten clones hold roughly 2.6% of a sample with over 300,000 distinct CDR3 sequences, 5.1% of them seen once. This specimen was whole blood, taken in connection with sensitization to the hapten diphenylcyclopropenone (DPC). These TCRs come from a woman aged 45 to 65 with alopecia areata. Some clones in this sample may be carry-over from other donors' samples. CDR3s include the opening cysteine and the closing phenylalanine or tryptophan. D genes are given only for firm matches. Size is stated for part of the rows, as once, few or many counts, or as a class when the clone is expanded.

d_call	v_call	clone_size	j_call	cdr3_nt	cdr3_aa
NA	TRBV20-1	many	TRBJ2-7	TGCAGTGCTAGGGGACCCCTGGGGCAGTACTTC	CSARGPLGQYF
TRBD1	TRBV20-1	NA	TRBJ1-5	TGCAGTGCTAGAGGTGGAGGGGGCCTTAATCAGCCCCAGCATTTT	CSARGGGGLNQPQHF
NA	TRBV6-5	many	TRBJ2-6	TGTGCCAGCAGTTACTCGGGTCAGTCTGGGGCCAACGTCCTGACTTTC	CASSYSGQSGANVLTF
NA	TRBV12-3/TRBV12-4	NA	TRBJ2-4	TGTGCCAGCAGCCCAAACAGTATAGCCAAAAACATTCAGTACTTC	CASSPNSIAKNIQYF
NA	TRBV7-2	many	TRBJ2-1	TGTGCCAGCAGCTTAAACTCCCTAGCTTATGAGCAGTTCTTC	CASSLNSLAYEQFF
TRBD1	TRBV25-1	many	TRBJ1-1	TGTGCCAGCAGGGGGACAGGGGAGGGGGGTGAAGCTTTCTTT	CASRGTGEGGEAFF
NA	TRBV29-1	many	TRBJ2-7	TGCAGCGTTGAGGAAAGCGGACTCTCCTACGAGCAGTACTTC	CSVEESGLSYEQYF
NA	TRBV29-1	NA	TRBJ1-5	TGCAGCGTCGCCGGACCGGGTCGCGGCAATCAGCCCCAGCATTTT	CSVAGPGRGNQPQHF
NA	TRBV6-6	many	TRBJ2-3	TGTGCCAGCAGTTACGGGGGGTACGGCACAGATACGCAGTATTTT	CASSYGGYGTDTQYF
TRBD2	TRBV29-1	many	TRBJ2-3	TGCAGTTACCGGGGGGGCACAGATACGCAGTATTTT	CSYRGGTDTQYF
NA	TRBV11-2	NA	TRBJ2-5	TGTGCCAGCAGCTTAGGAGGGCCGGAGACCCAGTACTTC	CASSLGGPETQYF
NA	TRBV11-2	many	TRBJ2-6	TGTGCCAGCAGCTTGATGGCGCCTGGGGCCAACGTCCTGACTTTC	CASSLMAPGANVLTF
NA	TRBV20-1	few	TRBJ1-3	TGCAGTGCTAGAGACCTCAGGGCGGGTACCGGAAACACCATATATTTT	CSARDLRAGTGNTIYF
NA	TRBV2	many	TRBJ1-5	TGTGCCAGCAGCCTGGGTGGCACAGGGTATCAGCCCCAGCATTTT	CASSLGGTGYQPQHF
NA	TRBV6-5	many	TRBJ1-6	TGTGCCAGCAGCCCGTTCCGGGACATTGGATCACCCCTCCACTTT	CASSPFRDIGSPLHF
TRBD2	TRBV13	many	TRBJ2-1	TGTGCCAGCAGCTTAACTAGCGGGGGGCCCAATGAGCAGTTCTTC	CASSLTSGGPNEQFF
NA	TRBV11-2	many	TRBJ2-3	TGTGCCAGCAGCCAAGACAACACAGATACGCAGTATTTT	CASSQDNTDTQYF
TRBD1	TRBV4-1	NA	TRBJ1-2	TGCGCCAGCAGCCATTTGGGACAGGACTATGGCTACACCTTC	CASSHLGQDYGYTF
NA	TRBV29-1	few	TRBJ1-1	TGCAGCGTTGAAGCGCCGGGTACAGCGAACACTGAAGCTTTCTTT	CSVEAPGTANTEAFF
NA	TRBV28	few	TRBJ1-2	TGTGCCAGCAAACCACCCGACATTAACTATGGCTACACCTTC	CASKPPDINYGYTF
NA	TRBV28	many	TRBJ2-1	TGTGCCAGCAGTTCTATACTTAGCTCCTACAATGAGCAGTTCTTC	CASSSILSSYNEQFF
TRBD1	TRBV20-1	few	TRBJ2-3	TGCAGTGCTTCTAACCGGGACAGGGGCACAGATACGCAGTATTTT	CSASNRDRGTDTQYF
NA	TRBV7-2	many	TRBJ1-5	TGTGCCAGCAGCTTAGACGGGGCAGTGAGACAGCCCCAGCATTTT	CASSLDGAVRQPQHF
NA	TRBV14	many	TRBJ2-3	TGTGCCAGCAGCCAAGAACCCTCCGATACGCAGTATTTT	CASSQEPSDTQYF
TRBD1	TRBV30	many	TRBJ1-4	TGTGCCTGGAGTCCAGGGGGCGCGCGCGAAAAACTGTTTTTT	CAWSPGGAREKLFF
NA	TRBV5-1	many	TRBJ1-6	TGCGCCAGCAGCTTGGTCACCGGGGCCGCAGGAGATTCACCCCTCCACTTT	CASSLVTGAAGDSPLHF
NA	TRBV9	many	TRBJ2-3	TGTGCCAGCAGCGTAGGGACGTCCTCTAGCACAGATACGCAGTATTTT	CASSVGTSSSTDTQYF
TRBD2	TRBV9	many	TRBJ2-7	TGTGCCAGCAGCGTAGAGGTGGGAGGGCCGAGGTACGAGCAGTACTTC	CASSVEVGGPRYEQYF
TRBD1	TRBV5-6	many	TRBJ2-3	TGTGCCAGCAGCTCCGACAGGGGGCGGGGTACGCAGTATTTT	CASSSDRGRGTQYF
NA	TRBV7-9	few	TRBJ2-7	TGTGCCAGCAGCCAGGAGGCCTACGAGCAGTACTTC	CASSQEAYEQYF
NA	TRBV7-9	many	TRBJ2-3	TGTGCCAGCAGCCCGGGGTTTGCAGCGAGCACAGATACGCAGTATTTT	CASSPGFAASTDTQYF
NA	TRBV14	many	TRBJ2-3	TGTGCCAGCAGCCAAGATCTGCAAGCGTTCACAGATACGCAGTATTTT	CASSQDLQAFTDTQYF
TRBD2	TRBV15	many	TRBJ2-5	TGTGCCACCAGCAGAGGTCGGACTAGCGGAGAAGAGACCCAGTACTTC	CATSRGRTSGEETQYF
TRBD1	TRBV20-1	NA	TRBJ2-1	TGCAGTGCTCTCGACAGGGGCGCAAATGAGCAGTTCTTC	CSALDRGANEQFF
TRBD2	TRBV9	many	TRBJ2-3	TGTGCCAGCAGCGCCGGGGGAGCGGGAGACTCTACGCAGTATTTT	CASSAGGAGDSTQYF
TRBD2	TRBV30	few	TRBJ2-1	TGTGCCTGGAGTGTATCTAGCGGGAGCTTCGATGAGCAGTTCTTC	CAWSVSSGSFDEQFF